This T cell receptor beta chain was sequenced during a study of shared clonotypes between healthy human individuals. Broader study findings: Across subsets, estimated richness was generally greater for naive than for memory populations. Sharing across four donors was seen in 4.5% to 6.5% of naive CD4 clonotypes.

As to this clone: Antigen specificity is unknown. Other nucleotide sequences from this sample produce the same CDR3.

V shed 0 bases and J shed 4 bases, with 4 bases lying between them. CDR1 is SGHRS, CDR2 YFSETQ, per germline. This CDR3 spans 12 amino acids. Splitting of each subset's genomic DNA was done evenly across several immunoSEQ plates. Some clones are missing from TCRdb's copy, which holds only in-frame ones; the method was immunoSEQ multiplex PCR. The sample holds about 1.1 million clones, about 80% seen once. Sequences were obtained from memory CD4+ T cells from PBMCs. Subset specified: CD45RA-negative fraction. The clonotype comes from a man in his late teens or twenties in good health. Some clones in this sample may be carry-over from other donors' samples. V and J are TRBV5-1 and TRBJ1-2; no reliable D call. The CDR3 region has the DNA TGCGCCAGCAGCTTGGGGACCTATGGCTACACCTTC. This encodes CASSLGTYGYTF.